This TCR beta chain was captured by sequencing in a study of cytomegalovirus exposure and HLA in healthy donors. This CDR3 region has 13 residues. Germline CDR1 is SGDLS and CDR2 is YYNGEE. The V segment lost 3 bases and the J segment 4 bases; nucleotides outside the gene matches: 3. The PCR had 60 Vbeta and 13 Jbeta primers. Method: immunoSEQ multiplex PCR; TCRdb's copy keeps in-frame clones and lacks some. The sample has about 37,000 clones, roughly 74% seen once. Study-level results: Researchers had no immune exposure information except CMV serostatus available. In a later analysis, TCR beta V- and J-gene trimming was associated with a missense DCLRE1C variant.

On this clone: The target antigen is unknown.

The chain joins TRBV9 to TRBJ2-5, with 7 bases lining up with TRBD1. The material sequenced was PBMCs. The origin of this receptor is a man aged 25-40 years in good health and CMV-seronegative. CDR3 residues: CASSATGLETQYF. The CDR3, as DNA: TGTGCCAGCAGCGCGACAGGGCTAGAGACCCAGTACTTC.